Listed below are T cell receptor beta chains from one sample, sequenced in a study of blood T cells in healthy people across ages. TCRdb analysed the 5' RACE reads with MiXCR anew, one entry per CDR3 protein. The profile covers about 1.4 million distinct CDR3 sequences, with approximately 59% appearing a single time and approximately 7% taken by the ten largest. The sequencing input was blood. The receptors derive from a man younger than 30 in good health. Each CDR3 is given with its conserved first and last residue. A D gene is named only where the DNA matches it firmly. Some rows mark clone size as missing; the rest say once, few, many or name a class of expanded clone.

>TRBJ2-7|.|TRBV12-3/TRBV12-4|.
CASSLGAGDLEQYF
TGTGCCAGCAGTTTGGGGGCAGGGGACCTGGAGCAGTACTTC
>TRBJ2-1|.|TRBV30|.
CAWSRGTYNEQFF
TGTGCCTGGAGTCGAGGAACCTACAATGAGCAGTTCTTC
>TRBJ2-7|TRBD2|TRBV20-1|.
CSTSELRGGSSYEQYF
TGCAGTACTAGTGAGCTCCGCGGCGGGAGTTCTTACGAGCAGTACTTC
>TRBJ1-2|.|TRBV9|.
CASTLGGVPNYGYTF
TGTGCCAGCACCCTTGGTGGGGTACCCAACTATGGCTACACCTTC
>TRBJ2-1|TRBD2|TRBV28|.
CASSLLAGDGNEQFF
TGTGCCAGCAGTTTACTAGCGGGGGATGGTAATGAGCAGTTCTTC
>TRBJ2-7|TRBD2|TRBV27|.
CASSLLGGRDGSYEQYF
TGTGCCAGCAGTTTATTGGGCGGGAGGGACGGCTCCTACGAGCAGTACTTC
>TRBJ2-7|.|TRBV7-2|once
CASRGAVSEQYF
TGTGCCAGCAGGGGTGCAGTTAGCGAGCAGTACTTC
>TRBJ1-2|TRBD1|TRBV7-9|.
CASSLRDREVSYTF
TGTGCCAGCAGCTTACGGGACAGGGAAGTGAGCTACACCTTC
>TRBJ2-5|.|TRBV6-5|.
CASSYSPTQQETQYF
TGTGCCAGCAGTTACTCGCCCACTCAGCAAGAGACCCAGTACTTC
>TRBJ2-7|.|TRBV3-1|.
CASSEGPGGQYF
TGTGCCAGCAGCGAAGGGCCTGGGGGGCAGTACTTC
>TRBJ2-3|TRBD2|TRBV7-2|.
CASSLMVTSADTQYF
TGTGCCAGCAGCTTAATGGTGACTAGCGCAGATACGCAGTATTTT
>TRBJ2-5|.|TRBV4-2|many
CASSQAYQETQYF
TGTGCCAGCAGCCAAGCGTACCAAGAGACCCAGTACTTC
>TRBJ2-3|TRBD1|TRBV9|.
CASSVGQGVSTDTQYF
TGTGCCAGCAGCGTAGGACAGGGGGTATCCACAGATACGCAGTATTTT
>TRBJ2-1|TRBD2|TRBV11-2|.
CASSPGWGGDNEQFF
TGTGCCAGCAGTCCCGGGTGGGGGGGGGACAATGAGCAGTTCTTC
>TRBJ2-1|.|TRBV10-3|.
CAISESRSGANEQFF
TGTGCCATCAGTGAGTCGAGGTCCGGGGCCAATGAGCAGTTCTTC
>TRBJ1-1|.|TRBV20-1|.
CSTQEAFF
TGCAGTACTCAAGAAGCTTTCTTT
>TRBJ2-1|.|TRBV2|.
CASSYEKSDEQFF
TGTGCCAGCAGTTACGAAAAGAGCGATGAGCAGTTCTTC
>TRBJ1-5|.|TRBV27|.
CASRQGLVNQPQHF
TGTGCCAGCCGCCAGGGGTTAGTCAATCAGCCCCAGCATTTT
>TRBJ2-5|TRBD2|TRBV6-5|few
CASRRLAGGQETQYF
TGTGCCAGCAGGCGACTAGCGGGAGGGCAAGAGACCCAGTACTTC
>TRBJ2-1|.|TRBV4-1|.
CASSQNKGHEQFF
TGCGCCAGCAGCCAGAACAAGGGTCATGAGCAGTTCTTC
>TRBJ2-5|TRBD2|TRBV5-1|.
CASSFGTSGNQETQYF
TGCGCCAGCAGCTTTGGTACTAGCGGGAACCAAGAGACCCAGTACTTC
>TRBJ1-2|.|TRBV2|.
CASSVGQGHSPNYGYTF
TGTGCCAGCAGTGTGGGGCAGGGGCACTCCCCCAACTATGGCTACACCTTC
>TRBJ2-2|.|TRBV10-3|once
CAGGRTGELFF
TGTGCCGGAGGGAGGACCGGGGAGCTGTTTTTT
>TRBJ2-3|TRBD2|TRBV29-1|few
CSVEEREGGTDTQYF
TGCAGCGTTGAAGAACGGGAGGGTGGAACAGATACGCAGTATTTT
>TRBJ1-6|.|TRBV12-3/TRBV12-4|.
CASSLLMGEGNNNSPLHF
TGTGCCAGCAGTTTATTGATGGGGGAGGGGAATAATAATTCACCCCTCCACTTT
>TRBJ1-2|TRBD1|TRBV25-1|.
CASSSGGVIYGYTF
TGTGCCAGCAGTTCAGGGGGCGTAATCTATGGCTACACCTTC
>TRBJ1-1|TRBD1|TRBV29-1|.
CSVEEQDRVANTEAFF
TGCAGCGTTGAAGAGCAGGACAGGGTGGCGAACACTGAAGCTTTCTTT
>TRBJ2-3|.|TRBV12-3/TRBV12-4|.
CASSPVSLTDTQYF
TGTGCCAGCAGTCCCGTGTCCCTCACAGATACGCAGTATTTT
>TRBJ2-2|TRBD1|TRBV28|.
CASRRGQEGTGELFF
TGTGCCAGCAGGAGGGGACAGGAAGGCACCGGGGAGCTGTTTTTT
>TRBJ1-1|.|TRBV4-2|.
CASSQDLAEAFF
TGTGCCAGCAGCCAAGATTTAGCTGAAGCTTTCTTT
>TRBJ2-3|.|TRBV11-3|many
CASSLGTPDFTDTQYF
TGTGCCAGCAGCCTCGGGACTCCGGACTTCACAGATACGCAGTATTTT
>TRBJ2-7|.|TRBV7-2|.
CASSVDLLPYEQYF
TGTGCCAGCAGCGTGGATCTCCTTCCCTACGAGCAGTACTTC
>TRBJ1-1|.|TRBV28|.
CASSLLGVTEAFF
TGTGCCAGCAGTTTGCTAGGGGTGACTGAAGCTTTCTTT
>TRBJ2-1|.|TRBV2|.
CASSVAESSYNEQFF
TGTGCCAGCAGTGTAGCGGAAAGCTCCTACAATGAGCAGTTCTTC
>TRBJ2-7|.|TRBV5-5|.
CASSLDRVTYEQYF
TGTGCCAGCAGCTTGGACAGGGTTACGTACGAGCAGTACTTC
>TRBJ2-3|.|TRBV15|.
CATSRGTRLTDTQYF
TGTGCCACCAGCAGAGGGACCAGGTTAACAGATACGCAGTATTTT
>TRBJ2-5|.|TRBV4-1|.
CASSQGALPSFETQYF
TGCGCCAGCAGCCAAGGCGCGCTCCCCTCGTTTGAGACCCAGTACTTC
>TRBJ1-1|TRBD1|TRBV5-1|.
CASSLGQGGLNTEAFF
TGCGCCAGCAGCCTCGGACAGGGAGGGTTGAACACTGAAGCTTTCTTT
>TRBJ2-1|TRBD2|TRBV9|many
CASSVASGSRQFF
TGTGCCAGCAGCGTAGCTAGCGGGAGTCGACAGTTCTTC
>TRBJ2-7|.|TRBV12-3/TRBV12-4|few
CASSFSPSNEQYF
TGTGCCAGCAGTTTTTCCCCCTCGAACGAGCAGTACTTC
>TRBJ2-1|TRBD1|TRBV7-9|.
CASSRTGTRSYNEQFF
TGTGCCAGCAGCCGGACAGGGACGAGGTCCTACAATGAGCAGTTCTTC
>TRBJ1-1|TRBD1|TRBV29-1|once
CSVRGQVSSVGLTNTEAFF
TGCAGCGTCAGAGGACAGGTCTCAAGTGTAGGTCTGACGAACACTGAAGCTTTCTTT
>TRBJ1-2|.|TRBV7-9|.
CASRGLSYGYTF
TGTGCCAGCAGGGGACTGAGCTATGGCTACACCTTC
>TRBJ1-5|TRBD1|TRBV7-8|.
CASSLVWDRESSNQPQHF
TGTGCCAGCAGCTTAGTATGGGACAGGGAGAGTAGCAATCAGCCCCAGCATTTT
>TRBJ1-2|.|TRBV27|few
CASSLSPRGGYTF
TGTGCCAGCAGTTTATCACCTAGGGGTGGCTACACCTTC
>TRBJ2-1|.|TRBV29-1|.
CSVEKTAGAEQFF
TGCAGCGTTGAGAAGACGGCGGGGGCTGAGCAGTTCTTC
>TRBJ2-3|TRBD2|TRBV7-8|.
CASRDRGGRVPDTQYF
TGTGCCAGCAGGGACCGGGGGGGCCGCGTCCCAGATACGCAGTATTTT
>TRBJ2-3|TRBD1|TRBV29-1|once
CSVEFGQGTDTQYF
TGCAGCGTTGAATTTGGACAGGGAACAGATACGCAGTATTTT
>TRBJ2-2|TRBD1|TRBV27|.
CASRGGWDTGELFF
TGTGCCAGCCGAGGGGGCTGGGACACCGGGGAGCTGTTTTTT
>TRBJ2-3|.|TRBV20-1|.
CSARARTQYF
TGCAGTGCTAGGGCGAGAACGCAGTATTTT
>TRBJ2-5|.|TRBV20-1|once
CSAREVGGDSLQETQYF
TGCAGTGCTAGAGAAGTGGGGGGTGACAGCCTCCAAGAGACCCAGTACTTC
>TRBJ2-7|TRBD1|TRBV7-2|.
CASRLRQGSYEQYF
TGTGCCAGCAGATTAAGACAGGGATCCTACGAGCAGTACTTC
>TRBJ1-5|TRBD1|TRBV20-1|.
CSATYPGQGIQPQHF
TGCAGTGCGACTTATCCGGGACAGGGGATTCAGCCCCAGCATTTT
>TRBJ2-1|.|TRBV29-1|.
CSVEEIVYNEQFF
TGCAGCGTTGAAGAGATAGTCTACAATGAGCAGTTCTTC